Below, 15 T cell receptor beta chains from the same sample are listed, as sequenced in a study of blood T cells in healthy people across ages. With a J-beta primer mix and a sample-barcoded 5' primer, a second PCR ran about 7 to 11 cycles. TCRdb re-called the 5' RACE reads with MiXCR, one entry per CDR3 protein. This sample has about 1.4 million distinct CDR3 sequences, with around 55% found just once. Sequencing was performed on blood. Receptors were obtained from a man aged 18 to 29 in good health.

A few counts support this clonotype. The chain is built from TRBV4-1 and TRBJ2-7; 13 positions agree with TRBD2. J was trimmed by 5 bases and V by 6 bases; bases with no gene match: 7. Germline CDR1 is MGHRA and CDR2 is YSYEKL. This CDR3 comprises 15 residues. DNA of the CDR3: TGCGCCAGCAGGGTGGGGACTAGCGGGACCCACGAGCAGTACTTC. Protein product: CASRVGTSGTHEQYF.

This clonotype was seen more than once but under ten times. This chain joins TRBV21-1 and TRBJ2-3; the table's D call of TRBD1 was not tested on the DNA. TRBV21-1 is given as a pseudogene. CDR3 size: 17 residues. CDR3: CASSKAEPGQGTDTQYF. DNA for the CDR3: TGTGCCAGCAGCAAAGCGGAACCGGGACAGGGGACCGATACGCAGTATTTT.

Details on this clonotype: A much larger clone is a single base away; this may be a read error. The rearrangement links TRBV29-1 to TRBJ2-7; a possible D gene is TRBD1 (6 bases). The CDR3 extends over 14 amino acids. Looked up from germline, CDR1 is SQVTM and CDR2 is ANQGSEA. V lost 7 bases, J lost 2 bases, and 18 bases lay in between. CDR3 bases: TGCAGCGCTGTAACAGGGCCGGAAGCCTACGAGCAGTACTTC. Its protein is CSAVTGPEAYEQYF.

This clonotype was detected a few times. Written as DNA, the CDR3 is TGTGCCAGCAGTCGAACAGGGGGAGAGACCCAGTACTTC. Translation: CASSRTGGETQYF. The chain uses TRBV6-5 and TRBJ2-5, with 8 bases lining up with TRBD1. Germline CDR1 reads MNHEY; CDR2 reads SVGAGI. The CDR3 covers 13 residues. The V and J ends lost 5 bases and 4 bases, in that order; junction bases with no gene match: 3.

This clonotype was detected only once. The chain uses TRBV10-3 and TRBJ1-4; D is perhaps TRBD1 (5 bases). The V end was cut by 8 bases, the J end by 6 bases, with 13 bases between. The CDR3 is made up of 13 amino acids. Germline CDR1 ENHRY, CDR2 SYGVKD. The CDR3 nucleotides read TGTGCCATCGGGGAGAGGGGAGATGAAAAACTGTTTTTT. It codes for CAIGERGDEKLFF.

This clonotype was seen only a few times. CDR3 bases: TGTGCCAGCAGCCAAGTTTCCGATAGGGCTCAGTGGCAGCCCCAGCATTTT. This gives the protein CASSQVSDRAQWQPQHF. The V and J genes are TRBV4-2 and TRBJ1-5; D remains unclear. The V and J ends lost 1 base and 7 bases respectively, with 20 bases between them. Germline V lookup: CDR1 LGHNA, CDR2 YNFKEQ. The CDR3 extends over 17 amino acids.

The V and J genes are TRBV20-1 and TRBJ2-5, with 12 nucleotides matching TRBD2. The CDR3 spans 19 residues. Germline assignment: CDR1 DFQATT and CDR2 SNEGSKA (reference sequence). With 2 bases clipped from V and 1 base from J, the junction kept 14 bases outside the gene matches. The DNA of the CDR3 is TGCAGTGCTAGACCGTTAACTAGCGGGGGGCACAATACCCAAGAGACCCAGTACTTC. Translated, it gives CSARPLTSGGHNTQETQYF.

V usage is TRBV10-3 and J usage is TRBJ1-6, with D perhaps TRBD1 (6 bases). V was cut by 4 bases and J by 5 bases, with 12 bases left in between. The CDR3 runs 15 residues. Germline CDR1 is ENHRY and CDR2 is SYGVKD. DNA of the CDR3: TGTGCCATCAGTGTCGGGACATACGATAATTCACCCCTCCACTTT. It translates to CAISVGTYDNSPLHF.

The rearrangement joins TRBV7-9 to TRBJ1-1; the D is unclear. V lost 5 bases and J lost 6, with 10 bases in between. Germline CDR1 reads SEHNR; CDR2 reads FQNEAQ (reference sequence). This CDR3 region has 12 residues. CDR3 sequence reads: CASSIPGPEAFF. CDR3 in DNA: TGTGCCAGCAGCATCCCCGGGCCTGAAGCTTTCTTT.

The sample holds a few counts of this clonotype. The chain carries TRBV10-3 and TRBJ2-5, with TRBD1 identical over 8 bases. Germline CDR1 reads ENHRY; CDR2 reads SYGVKD. The CDR3 totals 14 residues. Trimming cost V 3 bases and J 5 bases; bases outside gene matches: 5. The CDR3 DNA sequence: TGTGCCATCAGTGACTACAGGGGGACGGAGACCCAGTACTTC. Translated: CAISDYRGTETQYF.

This rearrangement joins TRBV3-1 to TRBJ2-3; 10 bases are a match to TRBD2. Trimming at V came to 0 bases and at J to 2 bases, leaving 8 bases not matched to a gene. The CDR3 is made up of 18 amino acids. Germline V CDR1 and CDR2: LGHDT, YNNKEL (reference sequence). CDR3 sequence reads: CASSQDVLSGGVTDTQYF. The CDR3 bases are TGTGCCAGCAGCCAAGATGTGTTAAGCGGGGGGGTCACAGATACGCAGTATTTT.

There are a few counts of this clonotype. The gene calls are TRBV20-1 and TRBJ2-2; D is perhaps TRBD1 (5 bases). The CDR3 has 12 residues. V was clipped by 7 bases and J by 2 bases, with 8 bases between them. CDR1 is DFQATT and CDR2 is SNEGSKA in the germline V gene (reference sequence). The CDR3 spells CSGTSNTGELFF. For the CDR3, the DNA is TGCAGTGGGACATCTAACACCGGGGAGCTGTTTTTT.

V is TRBV12-3 or TRBV12-4 and J is TRBJ1-2; D possibly corresponds to TRBD1 (5 bases). Trimming took 5 bases from V and 11 from J, leaving 21 bases between them. This CDR3 contains 14 residues. CDR3 sequence (DNA): TGTGCCAGCAGTGGGGACGCTGCCCGGAGGGGTTACACCTTC. This sequence encodes CASSGDAARRGYTF.

The gene calls are TRBV6-4 and TRBJ2-3; D may match TRBD1 or TRBD2 (5 bases each). Per the germline V gene, CDR1 is MRHNA and CDR2 is SNTAGT. The length of the CDR3 is 14 residues. The V and J ends lost 4 bases and 5 bases respectively, with 13 bases between them. The CDR3 nucleotides read TGTGCCAGCAGTGGCAGGGACGGGGAAGATACGCAGTATTTT. This translates into CASSGRDGEDTQYF.

The J gene is TRBJ1-3, the V gene TRBV20-1; no definite D call. CDR3 length: 14 amino acids. Germline-derived CDR1 and CDR2 are DFQATT and SNEGSKA (reference sequence). V dropped 3 bases and J dropped 1 base, with 10 bases sitting between them. The chain's CDR3 is CSASPQPSGNTIYF. The CDR3 DNA is TGCAGTGCTAGTCCACAGCCATCTGGAAACACCATATATTTT.